This T cell receptor (beta chain) was identified in a study of blood T cells in healthy people across ages. Study observations and caveats: There were more naive CD4+ cells and higher diversity in long-lived donors than in aged donors.

Notes on this clonotype: Its antigen is undetermined.

Combining a sample-barcoded 5' primer with a J-beta primer mix, a second PCR ran for roughly 6 to 11 cycles. Every sample gave at least 2.5 million paired-end reads containing CDR3. TCRdb re-called the 5' RACE reads through MiXCR, storing one row per CDR3 protein. The sample contains about 1 million distinct CDR3 sequences, 45% of which appear only once. Germline values: CDR1 MNHEY, CDR2 SMNVEV (reference sequence). V was shortened by 6 bases and J by 3 bases, with 17 bases between the two germline ends. The CDR3 covers 15 residues. The sequence was obtained from a woman aged 55-69 years in good health. Sequenced sample: blood. The chain joins TRBV27 to TRBJ1-2; D may be TRBD1 (6 bases). CDR3 protein: CASRDAGAVDYGYTF. The DNA of the CDR3 is TGTGCCAGCAGGGATGCGGGGGCAGTTGACTATGGCTACACCTTC.